The 18 T cell receptor beta chains presented below share a single source sample, sequenced in a study of cytomegalovirus exposure and HLA in healthy donors. Primers: 60 Vbeta forward and 13 Jbeta reverse. Method: immunoSEQ multiplex PCR; TCRdb's copy keeps in-frame clones and lacks some. The repertoire has 150,000 to 200,000 clones, around 81% of them found once; the top ten carry around 2%. The sequenced sample consisted of PBMCs. The receptors were sampled from a man aged 18 to 30 in good health and CMV-seronegative.

The CDR3 is CASSAGLAGTYEQYF. Here the CDR3 DNA reads TGCGCCAGCAGCGCCGGACTAGCGGGAACCTACGAGCAGTACTTC. The V gene is TRBV10-2, the J gene TRBJ2-7, with TRBD2 matching 12 bases. The trim removed 6 bases at V and 2 bases at J, leaving 5 bases unmatched. The CDR3 is made up of 15 amino acids. Germline V lookup: CDR1 WSHSY, CDR2 SAAADI.

This rearrangement joins TRBV4-3 to TRBJ2-1; 8 positions match TRBD2. The germline gives CDR1 LGHNA, CDR2 YSLEER. The CDR3 extends over 14 amino acids. Trimming took 2 bases from V and 6 from J; bases not matched to a gene: 3. CDR3 residues: CASSQSGGVNEQFF. CDR3 DNA sequence: TGCGCCAGCAGCCAATCGGGGGGGGTCAATGAGCAGTTCTTC.

V is TRBV19 and J is TRBJ2-7, with 7 bases matching TRBD2. The CDR3 is 14 residues long. Trimming took 3 bases from V and 4 from J; bases not matched to a gene: 6. Germline CDR1 and CDR2: LNHDA and SQIVND (reference sequence). The CDR3 nucleotides read TGTGCCAGTAGTATGACCAGCGGGAATTACGAGCAGTACTTC. Translated: CASSMTSGNYEQYF.

This clone was counted a few times. The chain employs TRBV29-1 and TRBJ1-1; tentatively, D is TRBD1 (5 bases). CDR1 and CDR2 from the germline V gene are SQVTM and ANQGSEA. This CDR3 region has 14 residues. Trimming cost V 2 bases and J 1 base, with 11 bases left between them. CDR3 residues: CSVEKGIWNTEAFF. CDR3 nucleotides: TGCAGCGTTGAAAAGGGGATCTGGAACACTGAAGCTTTCTTT.

The gene calls are TRBV5-1 and TRBJ2-5; D is perhaps TRBD1 (6 bases). Germline V gene data show CDR1 as SGHRS and CDR2 as YFSETQ. The length of the CDR3 is 14 residues. The V and J ends lost 4 bases and 1 base respectively, with 11 bases between them. DNA of the CDR3: TGCGCCAGCAGCCTGGACAGCACCCAAGAGACCCAGTACTTC. Its translation: CASSLDSTQETQYF.

The chain uses TRBV5-1 and TRBJ2-5; a possible D gene is TRBD1 (6 bases). The end of the DNA fits TRBJ2-7 better, so the J call may be wrong. The germline CDR1 and CDR2 sequences are SGHRS and YFSETQ. The CDR3 covers 14 residues. The CDR3 DNA sequence: TGCGCCAGCAGCTTCCAGGGGCCCTCCTACGAGCAGTACTTC. Its protein product is CASSFQGPSYEQYF.

J is TRBJ1-1 and V is TRBV28; D gene ambiguous. This CDR3 comprises 14 residues. The V and J ends lost 5 bases and 4 bases respectively, with 14 bases between them. Germline V gives CDR1 MDHEN, CDR2 SYDVKM. The CDR3 protein is CASSPRHLITEAFF. CDR3 coding DNA: TGTGCCAGCAGTCCACGACATCTAATCACTGAAGCTTTCTTT.

This clone was counted only a few times. J is TRBJ2-1 and V is TRBV4-2; 11 positions agree with TRBD2. The CDR3 spans 15 residues. Germline lookup yields CDR1 LGHNA and CDR2 YNFKEQ. V lost 0 bases to trimming and J lost 9 bases; unmatched junction nucleotides: 4. The CDR3 region has the DNA TGTGCCAGCAGCCAAGATTTACTAGCGGGAGCTGAGCAGTTCTTC. This gives the protein CASSQDLLAGAEQFF.

This chain connects TRBV2 to TRBJ1-5; 8 bases agree with TRBD1. With V trimmed by 8 bases and J by 0 bases, 15 bases remained unmatched. Germline V CDR1 and CDR2: SNHLY, FYNNEI. The CDR3 extends over 18 amino acids. CDR3 DNA sequence: TGTGCCAGCGGTACGACCCCCAGGGGGCTCGCTAGCAATCAGCCCCAGCATTTT. Translation gives CASGTTPRGLASNQPQHF. Full variable domain (outside the CDR3, taken from reference TRBV2 and TRBJ1-5): EPEVTQTPSHQVTQMGQEVILRCVPISNHLYFYWYRQILGQKVEFLVSFYNNEISEKSEIFDDQFSVERPDGSNFTLKIRSTKLEDSAMYFCASGTTPRGLASNQPQHFGDGTRLSIL.

CDR3 DNA sequence: TGTGCCAGCAGCTTAGGTCTAGCTAGCACAGATACGCAGTATTTT. Translation gives CASSLGLASTDTQYF. The V call is TRBV5-6, the J call TRBJ2-3, with D perhaps matching TRBD2 (5 bases). Germline lookup yields CDR1 SGHDT and CDR2 YYEEEE. V lost 2 bases and J lost 0, with 10 bases in between. CDR3 length equals 15 residues.

With respect to this clone: A read error may account for a junction end that differs from germline. The chain combines TRBV7-9 with TRBJ2-7; TRBD1 matches at 11 bases. Per the germline V gene, CDR1 is SEHNR and CDR2 is FQNEAQ (reference sequence). There are 17 residues in the CDR3. The CDR3 loop reads CSSSFLSWTGGTYEQYF. For the CDR3, the DNA is TGTTCCAGCAGCTTTCTTTCCTGGACAGGGGGCACCTACGAGCAGTACTTC.

The V gene is TRBV19, the J gene TRBJ2-3; 9 nucleotides line up with TRBD2. V trimming: 5 bases; J trimming: 4 bases; junction bases outside the gene matches: 4. There are 14 residues in the CDR3. Germline lookup yields CDR1 LNHDA and CDR2 SQIVND (reference sequence). This CDR3 reads CASSPSGVSDTQYF. The CDR3 DNA follows: TGTGCCAGTAGTCCTAGCGGGGTATCAGATACGCAGTATTTT.

With respect to this clone: The sample has other DNA sequences that encode this CDR3 too. The chain has TRBV11-2 and TRBJ1-6, with D uncertain. Trimming removed 0 bases from V and 6 bases from J, with 9 bases in between. Germline V CDR1 and CDR2: SGHAT, FQNNGV. The CDR3 spans 15 residues. In DNA, the CDR3 is TGTGCCAGCAGCTTAGAATGGCAGATTAATTCACCCCTCCACTTT. Its translation: CASSLEWQINSPLHF.

The chain links TRBV6-5 to TRBJ1-5; possibly TRBD1 for D (6 bases). The CDR3 sequence is 14 residues long. V gave up 6 bases and J gave up 5 bases, with 14 bases separating them. Per the germline V gene, CDR1 is MNHEY and CDR2 is SVGAGI. The CDR3 DNA reads as TGTGCCAGCAGCTATCGGGGGGCGGATCAGCCCCAGCATTTT. Translating it yields CASSYRGADQPQHF.

The chain employs TRBV7-3 and TRBJ2-5, with D perhaps TRBD2 (5 bases). Trimming cost V 6 bases and J 5 bases, with 16 bases left between them. Germline assignment: CDR1 SGHTA and CDR2 FQGTGA. CDR3 length equals 14 residues. The chain's CDR3 is CASSLAGEGETQYF. The CDR3 nucleotides are TGTGCCAGCAGTCTAGCCGGAGAAGGGGAGACCCAGTACTTC. The variable domain in full, completed from reference TRBV7-3 and TRBJ2-5, reads GAGVSQTPSNKVTEKGKYVELRCDPISGHTALYWYRQSLGQGPEFLIYFQGTGAADDSGLPNDRFFAVRPEGSVSTLKIQRTERGDSAVYLCASSLAGEGETQYFGPGTRLLVL.

The chain has TRBV6-1 and TRBJ1-6, with unresolved D. Per the germline V gene, CDR1 is MNHNS and CDR2 is SASEGT. The CDR3 is 13 amino acids. V lost 4 bases to trimming and J lost 7 bases, with 8 bases between them. CDR3 DNA sequence: TGTGCCAGCAGTGTACGTGAGAATTCACCCCTCCACTTT. It encodes CASSVRENSPLHF.

V gene TRBV27 combines with J gene TRBJ2-3; 11 positions agree with TRBD2. The CDR3 is made up of 13 amino acids. V lost 3 bases and J lost 8; bases outside the gene matches: 1. Germline values: CDR1 MNHEY, CDR2 SMNVEV (reference sequence). The CDR3 nucleotides read TGTGCCAGCAGTTTCCTAGCGGGGGGTACGCAGTATTTT. It codes for CASSFLAGGTQYF.

The chain joins TRBV10-3 to TRBJ2-5; TRBD1 might be the D (5 bases). Trimming shortened V by 4 bases and J by 6 bases, and 18 bases separated the two germline ends. The CDR3 extends over 15 amino acids. Germline V gene lookup returns CDR1 ENHRY and CDR2 SYGVKD. CDR3 residues: CAISAQGAVPKTQYF. DNA for the CDR3: TGTGCCATCAGTGCCCAGGGCGCGGTACCAAAGACCCAGTACTTC.